One sample yielded the 18 T cell receptor beta chains listed below, sequenced in a study of cytomegalovirus exposure and HLA in healthy donors. 13 Jbeta primers and 60 Vbeta primers were used for the PCR. Produced via immunoSEQ multiplex PCR; TCRdb's table is partial and in-frame only. This table has some 170,000 clones, 55% to 75% appearing once. The sample taken for sequencing was PBMCs. These receptor sequences come from a human donor in good health.

J is TRBJ2-1 and V is TRBV12-5; no clear D gene. The length of the CDR3 is 12 residues. The germline V gene encodes CDR1 LGHNT and CDR2 FRNRAP. Trimming left V 7 bases short and J 7 bases short, with 11 bases between. CDR3 nucleotides: TGTGCTAGTGCCTCCCCCGGGAATGAGCAGTTCTTC. Translation gives CASASPGNEQFF.

The rearrangement joins TRBV18 to TRBJ2-2, with 8 bases identical to TRBD1. The germline CDR1 and CDR2 sequences are KGHSH and LQKENI. The CDR3 is 15 amino acids. With 3 bases clipped from V and 4 bases from J, the junction kept 4 bases outside the gene matches. This CDR3 is CASSPDRDGTGELFF. CDR3 DNA sequence: TGTGCCAGCTCACCGGACAGGGATGGCACCGGGGAGCTGTTTTTT.

The chain is built from TRBV2 and TRBJ1-6; 9 nucleotides match TRBD1. The germline V gene has CDR1 SNHLY and CDR2 FYNNEI. This CDR3 spans 15 amino acids. The ends lost 4 bases at V and 6 bases at J; junction bases unmatched: 4. CDR3 residues: CASSGDRGINSPLHF. The CDR3 region has the DNA TGTGCCAGCAGTGGTGACAGGGGGATTAATTCACCCCTCCACTTT.

V gene TRBV11-2 combines with J gene TRBJ2-5; 8 bases are shared with TRBD2. CDR3 size: 16 residues. CDR1 and CDR2 from the germline V gene are SGHAT and FQNNGV. V lost 5 bases and J lost 10; bases outside the gene matches: 18. Written as DNA, the CDR3 is TGTGCCAGCAGCGCCCTTCTGCGGGGGGCGAGGGAGTTCCAGTACTTC. Translating it yields CASSALLRGAREFQYF.

This clone was detected once. V gene TRBV9 combines with J gene TRBJ2-7; 11 nucleotides match TRBD1. Per the germline V gene, CDR1 is SGDLS and CDR2 is YYNGEE. The V and J ends lost 0 bases and 5 bases, in that order; junction bases with no gene match: 4. This CDR3 has 15 amino acids. The CDR3 loop is CASSVGGQGANEQYF. The CDR3 coding sequence is TGTGCCAGCAGCGTAGGTGGACAGGGGGCTAACGAGCAGTACTTC.

The rearrangement joins TRBV7-8 to TRBJ1-5; 9 nucleotides match TRBD1. The junction had 12 bases not matched to a gene; V was cut back by 3 bases and J by 6 bases. CDR3 length equals 17 residues. Germline V lookup: CDR1 SGHVS, CDR2 FQNEAQ. DNA of the CDR3: TGTGCCAGCAGCTTCATTCCGGGACAGGGTAGAGGTCAGCCCCAGCATTTT. Encoded protein: CASSFIPGQGRGQPQHF.

The sample holds a few counts of this clone. This rearrangement joins TRBV4-3 to TRBJ1-1; D is perhaps TRBD1 (5 bases). In germline, CDR1 is LGHNA, CDR2 YSLEER. Between the trimmed V and J ends, which lost 0 bases and 1 base, there was a span of 18 bases. There are 18 residues in the CDR3. The CDR3 region is CASSQDTDRGYSNTEAFF. The CDR3 region has the DNA TGCGCCAGCAGCCAAGATACCGATCGGGGGTATTCGAACACTGAAGCTTTCTTT.

This chain's CDR3 is CAWRGKGALGQPQHF. The DNA for the CDR3 is TGTGCCTGGAGAGGAAAGGGGGCGCTTGGGCAGCCCCAGCATTTT. This sequence joins TRBV30 and TRBJ1-5, with 7 nucleotides matching TRBD1. With 3 bases clipped from V and 7 bases from J, the junction kept 12 bases outside the gene matches. Looked up from germline, CDR1 is GTSNPN and CDR2 is SVGIG (reference sequence). The CDR3 totals 15 residues.

V and J are TRBV5-1 and TRBJ2-3; 15 bases are shared with TRBD2. The J segment lost 6 bases and the V segment lost 4 bases, leaving 6 bases of the junction unmatched. This CDR3 spans 16 amino acids. Germline V gene sequence: CDR1 SGHRS, CDR2 YFSETQ. The DNA of the CDR3 is TGCGCCAGCAGCCCCGGGACTAGCGGGGGGTCGGATACGCAGTATTTT. It translates to CASSPGTSGGSDTQYF.

This sequence joins TRBV5-1 and TRBJ1-2, with a tentative D call TRBD1 (6 bases). The CDR3 spans 13 residues. V was trimmed by 2 bases and J by 5 bases, leaving 10 bases between them. Looked up from germline, CDR1 is SGHRS and CDR2 is YFSETQ. The CDR3 sequence: CASSLQGGYGYTF. CDR3 DNA sequence: TGCGCCAGCAGCTTACAGGGCGGGTATGGCTACACCTTC.

The chain carries TRBV18 and TRBJ1-5; no definite D call. CDR1 and CDR2 from the germline V gene are KGHSH and LQKENI. The ends were cut back, 3 bases at V and 2 bases at J, with 8 bases in the middle. The CDR3 consists of 14 residues. The chain's CDR3 is CASSPTLGNQPQHF. The CDR3 nucleotides read TGTGCCAGCTCACCGACTCTAGGCAATCAGCCCCAGCATTTT.

As to this clone: The sample carries other DNA sequences with the same CDR3. The rearrangement links TRBV6-5 to TRBJ1-6; 8 bases match TRBD1. The CDR3 sequence is 13 residues long. The V segment lost 6 bases and the J segment 7 bases; nucleotides outside the gene matches: 2. CDR1 and CDR2 (germline): MNHEY, SVGAGI. DNA for the CDR3: TGTGCCAGCAGCCGACAGGGGAATTCACCCCTCCACTTT. Its translation: CASSRQGNSPLHF.

This clone was observed a single time. The gene calls are TRBV7-3 and TRBJ2-3; D might be TRBD1 (6 bases). This CDR3 comprises 14 residues. V was trimmed by 0 bases and J by 4 bases, leaving 8 bases between them. The V gene's germline CDR1 is SGHTA and CDR2 FQGTGA. The CDR3 DNA reads TGTGCCAGCAGCTTAACACAGGGATCAGATACGCAGTATTTT. Translated: CASSLTQGSDTQYF.

This clone has only a few counts. The CDR3 here is CASRGGTGSNQPQHF. DNA for the CDR3: TGTGCCAGCAGGGGTGGGACAGGCTCCAATCAGCCCCAGCATTTT. The chain combines TRBV7-6 with TRBJ1-5; TRBD1 matches at 8 bases. The germline V gene has CDR1 SGHVS and CDR2 FNYEAQ. The trim removed 6 bases at V and 3 bases at J, leaving 7 bases unmatched. The CDR3 contains 15 residues.

The V call is TRBV2, the J call TRBJ2-2; tentatively, D is TRBD2 (6 bases). The CDR3 has 13 residues. CDR1 and CDR2 (germline): SNHLY, FYNNEI. Trimming took 8 bases from V and 3 from J, leaving 10 bases between them. The CDR3 sequence: CASLGLYTGELFF. The CDR3 DNA sequence: TGTGCCAGCCTGGGACTTTACACCGGGGAGCTGTTTTTT. Using reference TRBV2 and TRBJ2-2 for the parts outside the CDR3, the full variable domain is EPEVTQTPSHQVTQMGQEVILRCVPISNHLYFYWYRQILGQKVEFLVSFYNNEISEKSEIFDDQFSVERPDGSNFTLKIRSTKLEDSAMYFCASLGLYTGELFFGEGSRLTVL.

The V and J genes are TRBV27 and TRBJ2-6, with a weak D call TRBD2 (5 bases). V lost 4 bases to trimming and J lost 0 bases, with 25 bases between them. The CDR3 sequence is 21 residues long. Germline V gives CDR1 MNHEY, CDR2 SMNVEV (reference sequence). The chain's CDR3 is CASSSYSTSGYTSSGANVLTF. The CDR3 nucleotides read TGTGCCAGCAGTTCCTACTCTACTTCGGGATACACAAGCTCTGGGGCCAACGTCCTGACTTTC.

This chain uses TRBV7-2 with TRBJ2-3, with a tentative D call TRBD2 (6 bases). CDR3 length: 15 residues. The V and J ends lost 2 bases and 5 bases respectively, with 14 bases between them. Germline loops: CDR1 SGHTA, CDR2 FQGNSA. CDR3 residues: CASSLQAGSGDTQYF. The CDR3 DNA reads TGTGCCAGCAGCTTACAGGCGGGGAGCGGAGATACGCAGTATTTT.

This sequence joins TRBV7-6 and TRBJ1-6; possibly TRBD1 for D (5 bases). V lost 1 base to trimming and J lost 10 bases, with 14 bases between them. CDR1 is SGHVS, CDR2 FNYEAQ, per germline. This CDR3 has 15 amino acids. CDR3 residues: CASSLVGGRGSPLHF. The DNA of the CDR3 is TGTGCCAGCAGCTTAGTGGGGGGGAGGGGATCACCCCTCCACTTT. The full variable domain, its missing parts supplied by reference TRBV7-6 and TRBJ1-6, is GAGVSQSPRYKVTKRGQDVALRCDPISGHVSLYWYRQALGQGPEFLTYFNYEAQQDKSGLPNDRFSAERPEGSISTLTIQRTEQRDSAMYRCASSLVGGRGSPLHFGNGTRLTVT.